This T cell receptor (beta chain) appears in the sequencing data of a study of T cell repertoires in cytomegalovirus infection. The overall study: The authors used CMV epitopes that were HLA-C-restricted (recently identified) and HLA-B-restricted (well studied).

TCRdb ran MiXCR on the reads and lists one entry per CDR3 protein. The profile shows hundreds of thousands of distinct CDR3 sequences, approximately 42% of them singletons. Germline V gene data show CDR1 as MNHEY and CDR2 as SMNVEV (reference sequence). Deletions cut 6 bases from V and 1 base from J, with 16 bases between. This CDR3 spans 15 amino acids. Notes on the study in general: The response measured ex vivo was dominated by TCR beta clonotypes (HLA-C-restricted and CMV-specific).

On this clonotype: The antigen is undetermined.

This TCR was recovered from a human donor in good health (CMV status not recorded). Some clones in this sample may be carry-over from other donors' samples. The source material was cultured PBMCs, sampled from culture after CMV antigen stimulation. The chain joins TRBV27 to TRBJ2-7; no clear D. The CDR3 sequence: CASSPDWVRSYEQYF. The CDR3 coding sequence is TGTGCCAGCAGCCCCGACTGGGTTCGGTCCTACGAGCAGTACTTC.